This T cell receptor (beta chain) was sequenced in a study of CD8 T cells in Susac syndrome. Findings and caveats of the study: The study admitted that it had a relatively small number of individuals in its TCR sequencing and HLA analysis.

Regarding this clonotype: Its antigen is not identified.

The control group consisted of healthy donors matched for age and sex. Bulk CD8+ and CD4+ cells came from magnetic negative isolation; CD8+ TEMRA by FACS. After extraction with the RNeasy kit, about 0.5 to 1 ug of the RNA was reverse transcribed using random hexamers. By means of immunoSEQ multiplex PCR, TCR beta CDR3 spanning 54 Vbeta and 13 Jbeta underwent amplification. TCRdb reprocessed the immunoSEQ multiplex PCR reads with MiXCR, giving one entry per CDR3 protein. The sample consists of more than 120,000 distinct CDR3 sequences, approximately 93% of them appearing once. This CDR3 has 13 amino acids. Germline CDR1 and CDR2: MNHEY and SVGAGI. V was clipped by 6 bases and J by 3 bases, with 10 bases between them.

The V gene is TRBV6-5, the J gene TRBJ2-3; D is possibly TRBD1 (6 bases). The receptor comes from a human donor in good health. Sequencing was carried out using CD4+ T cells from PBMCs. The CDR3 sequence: CASRDTGTDTQYF. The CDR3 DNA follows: TGTGCCAGCAGAGATACAGGGACAGATACGCAGTATTTT.